The clone carrying this TCR beta chain was seen only a few times. V shed 6 bases and J shed 6 bases, with 21 bases lying between them. Germline loops: CDR1 MDHEN, CDR2 SYDVKM. The CDR3 sequence is 16 residues long. The second PCR ran about 6 to 12 cycles with a sample-barcoded 5' primer and J-beta primers. TCRdb recomputed calls from the 5' RACE reads with MiXCR, one row per CDR3 protein. The sample lists some 1.6 million distinct CDR3 sequences; around 35% were seen once. The data originate from a study of blood T cells in healthy people across ages. The TCR comes from a woman between 25 and 40 years old in good health. The chain has TRBV28 and TRBJ2-4; tentative D call: TRBD1 (6 bases). Input material: blood. CDR3 nucleotide sequence: TGTGCCAGCAGGGACCAGTGGGGGCTAGGCGGAAACATTCAGTACTTC. It specifies CASRDQWGLGGNIQYF.